This note documents a single TCR delta chain sequence. The antigen remains undetermined. The sample comes from a study of Vδ1+ human thymocytes. Study-wide results and caveats: Thymic TRG and TRD repertoires appeared highly polyclonal.

Extracted RNA was reverse transcribed into cDNA. Multiplex PCR used pooled V-gene forward primers and a constant-region reverse primer to amplify CDR3s. TCRdb called clones anew from the multiplex PCR reads with CATT. This sample has around 23,000 delta-chain clones, with around 7.7% found just once. The CDR3 consists of 20 residues. Sequenced sample: Vdelta1+ gamma-delta thymocytes from the thymus. Subset indicated: FACS-sorted CD3+ TCRalphabeta- TCRVdelta1+ TCRVdelta2- thymocytes. This TCR derives from a girl under three years old who had congenital heart surgery. The J gene is given as TRDJ1, and the V gene is not called; the table's D call, TRDD3, was not checked against the DNA. The DNA of the CDR3 is TGTGCTCTTGGGTCAAACTCGGGGGATACCTTCCTGTTGTACACCGATAAACTCATCTTT. Protein: CALGSNSGDTFLLYTDKLIF.